This T cell receptor (beta chain) was documented in a study of PD-L1 blockade in urothelial cancer. About the research overall: A median blood sample held approximately 140,000 T cells and around 80,000 unique TCRs.

Assay used: immunoSEQ multiplex PCR; TCRdb lists only in-frame clones, some missing. Found here are about 21,000 clones, around 87% of them singletons; the top ten hold roughly a sixth. Sample: PBMCs, taken around atezolizumab (anti-PD-L1) treatment. The TCR was taken from a woman aged 55-69 years with urothelial cancer.

As DNA, the CDR3 is TGTGCCAGCAGCTTTAACACGGGGAGTACGCAGTATTTT. Protein sequence: CASSFNTGSTQYF. The J gene is TRBJ2-3, the V gene TRBV5-6; tentatively, D is TRBD2 (5 bases). Germline CDR1 and CDR2: SGHDT and YYEEEE. Trimming pared 2 bases from V and 8 bases from J, leaving 12 bases between. The CDR3 has 13 residues. The whole variable domain, remainder taken from reference TRBV5-6 and TRBJ2-3, is DAGVTQSPTHLIKTRGQQVTLRCSPKSGHDTVSWYQQALGQGPQFIFQYYEEEERQRGNFPDRFSGHQFPNYSSELNVNALLLGDSALYLCASSFNTGSTQYFGPGTRLTVL.